A single sample gave rise to the 12 T cell receptor beta chains below, sequenced in a study of PD-1 blockade in classical Hodgkin lymphoma. Specified time point: newly diagnosed, previously untreated cHL patient sample. The authors purified CD4+ T cells from thawed PBMCs by magnetic negative selection. The assay was immunoSEQ multiplex PCR, and TCRdb's table has in-frame clones only and misses some. Of 25,000 to 30,000 clones detected, roughly 90% appear once; the ten largest clones hold approximately 0.35%. The sequenced material came from CD4+ T cells from blood. Receptors were obtained from a human donor with classical Hodgkin lymphoma.

This clone was observed a handful of times. This sequence joins TRBV10-3 and TRBJ1-5; no firm D call. This CDR3 contains 13 residues. CDR1 and CDR2 from the germline V gene are ENHRY and SYGVKD. V lost 4 bases and J 6 bases, leaving 10 bases between the germline ends. As DNA, the CDR3 is TGTGCCATCAGTGGTGGAGTCGGTCAGCCCCAGCATTTT. Translation gives CAISGGVGQPQHF.

Points on this clone: The same CDR3 arises from other DNA sequences in this sample as well. This chain connects TRBV28 to TRBJ1-3; the D is unclear. Trimming stripped 6 bases from V and 0 bases from J, with 3 bases between. Looked up from germline, CDR1 is MDHEN and CDR2 is SYDVKM. The CDR3 has 12 residues. CDR3 nucleotides: TGTGCCAGCAGCGCCTCTGGAAACACCATATATTTT. It encodes CASSASGNTIYF.

CDR3 DNA: TGTGCCAGCAGCTTAGTCGAGGCCAGGGATGGCTACACCTTC. Amino acids: CASSLVEARDGYTF. The rearrangement joins TRBV7-9 to TRBJ1-2, with a possible D match to TRBD1 (5 bases). Germline CDR1 SEHNR, CDR2 FQNEAQ (reference sequence). The germline V and J ends were trimmed by 1 base and 6 bases, with 12 bases remaining between them. This CDR3 is 14 amino acids long.

The V call is TRBV23-1, the J call TRBJ2-7, with a tentative D call TRBD2 (6 bases). TRBV23-1 qualifies as an ORF whose function is uncertain. The V end was cut by 6 bases, the J end by 2 bases, with 17 bases between. CDR3 length: 15 residues. The CDR3 DNA reads TGCGCCAGCAGGGTTCTCGCGGGATGTACCTACGAGCAGTACTTC. Translating gives CASRVLAGCTYEQYF.

The chain carries TRBV7-2 and TRBJ2-1; D not resolved. The CDR3 sequence is 14 residues long. V lost 8 bases and J lost 0, with 11 bases in between. Germline assignment: CDR1 SGHTA and CDR2 FQGNSA. CDR3 in DNA: TGTGCCAGCCGAGCGCTAAGCTCCTACAATGAGCAGTTCTTC. It yields the protein CASRALSSYNEQFF.

The chain carries TRBV4-2 and TRBJ2-5; D is undetermined. V shed 2 bases and J shed 9 bases, with 34 bases lying between them. The CDR3 extends over 20 amino acids. Germline V gives CDR1 LGHNA, CDR2 YNFKEQ. This CDR3 is CASSQYGPRAGARGREAQYF. DNA for the CDR3: TGTGCCAGCAGCCAATACGGCCCCCGGGCAGGAGCGAGAGGAAGAGAAGCCCAGTACTTC.

J is TRBJ2-5 and V is TRBV30; TRBD2 matches 10 bases. The CDR3 sequence is 14 residues long. The germline gives CDR1 GTSNPN, CDR2 SVGIG (reference sequence). V trimming: 1 base; J trimming: 5 bases; junction bases outside the gene matches: 4. The CDR3 DNA reads TGTGCCTGGAGTGCTTTAGCGGGAGGTGAGACCCAGTACTTC. Protein sequence: CAWSALAGGETQYF. The variable domain in full, with the rest retrieved from reference TRBV30 and TRBJ2-5, is SQTIHQWPATLVQPVGSPLSLECTVEGTSNPNLYWYRQAAGRGLQLLFYSVGIGQISSEVPQNLSASRPQDRQFILSSKKLLLSDSGFYLCAWSALAGGETQYFGPGTRLLVL.

This chain links TRBV5-4 with TRBJ1-4; TRBD1 might be the D (5 bases). The germline V and J ends were trimmed by 0 bases and 8 bases, with 8 bases remaining between them. CDR1 and CDR2 from the germline V gene are SGHNT and YYREEE (reference sequence). This CDR3 spans 13 amino acids. The CDR3 sequence is CASSLEGQEKLFF. In DNA form, the CDR3 reads TGTGCCAGCAGCTTGGAGGGGCAGGAAAAACTGTTTTTT.

This rearrangement joins TRBV28 to TRBJ2-7; D remains ambiguous. The CDR3 contains 13 residues. Germline values: CDR1 MDHEN, CDR2 SYDVKM. The V end was cut by 6 bases, the J end by 7 bases, with 16 bases between. This chain's CDR3 is CASRARAPIEQYF. CDR3 coding DNA: TGTGCCAGCAGAGCCCGGGCCCCTATAGAGCAGTACTTC.

V usage is TRBV6-1 and J usage is TRBJ2-3, with TRBD2 matching 12 bases. The CDR3 is made up of 16 amino acids. The V gene's germline CDR1 is MNHNS and CDR2 SASEGT. Unmatched junction bases numbered 5, after V lost 2 bases and J lost 5 bases. The CDR3 DNA reads as TGTGCCAGCAGTGAAACTCCACTAGCGGGAGGAGATACGCAGTATTTT. Residues: CASSETPLAGGDTQYF.

The chain links TRBV5-8 to TRBJ2-3; TRBD2 matches 11 bases. Germline V gene sequence: CDR1 SGHTS, CDR2 YDEGEE. The CDR3 length is 17 residues. V lost 3 bases and J lost 2; bases outside the gene matches: 8. The CDR3 region is CASSWGGTSGTTDTQYF. The CDR3 region has the DNA TGTGCCAGCAGCTGGGGGGGGACTAGCGGAACCACAGATACGCAGTATTTT.

The rearrangement uses TRBV7-9 and TRBJ2-7; 7 bases align to TRBD1. The germline V gene has CDR1 SEHNR and CDR2 FQNEAQ (reference sequence). Trimming took 5 bases from V and 0 from J; bases not matched to a gene: 7. This CDR3 has 15 amino acids. The CDR3 spells CASSLPGTASYEQYF. Written as DNA, the CDR3 is TGTGCCAGCAGCCTACCTGGGACAGCCTCCTACGAGCAGTACTTC.